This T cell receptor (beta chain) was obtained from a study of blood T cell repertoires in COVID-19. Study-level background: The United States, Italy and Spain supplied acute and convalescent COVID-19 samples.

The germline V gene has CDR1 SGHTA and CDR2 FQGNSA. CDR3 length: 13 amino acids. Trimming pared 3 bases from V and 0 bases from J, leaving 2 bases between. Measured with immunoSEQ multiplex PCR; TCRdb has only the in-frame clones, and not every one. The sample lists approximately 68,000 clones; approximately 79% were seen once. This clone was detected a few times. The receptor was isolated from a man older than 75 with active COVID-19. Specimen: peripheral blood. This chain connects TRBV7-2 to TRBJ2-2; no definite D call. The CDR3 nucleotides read TGTGCCAGCAGCTTCGCGAACACCGGGGAGCTGTTTTTT. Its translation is CASSFANTGELFF.